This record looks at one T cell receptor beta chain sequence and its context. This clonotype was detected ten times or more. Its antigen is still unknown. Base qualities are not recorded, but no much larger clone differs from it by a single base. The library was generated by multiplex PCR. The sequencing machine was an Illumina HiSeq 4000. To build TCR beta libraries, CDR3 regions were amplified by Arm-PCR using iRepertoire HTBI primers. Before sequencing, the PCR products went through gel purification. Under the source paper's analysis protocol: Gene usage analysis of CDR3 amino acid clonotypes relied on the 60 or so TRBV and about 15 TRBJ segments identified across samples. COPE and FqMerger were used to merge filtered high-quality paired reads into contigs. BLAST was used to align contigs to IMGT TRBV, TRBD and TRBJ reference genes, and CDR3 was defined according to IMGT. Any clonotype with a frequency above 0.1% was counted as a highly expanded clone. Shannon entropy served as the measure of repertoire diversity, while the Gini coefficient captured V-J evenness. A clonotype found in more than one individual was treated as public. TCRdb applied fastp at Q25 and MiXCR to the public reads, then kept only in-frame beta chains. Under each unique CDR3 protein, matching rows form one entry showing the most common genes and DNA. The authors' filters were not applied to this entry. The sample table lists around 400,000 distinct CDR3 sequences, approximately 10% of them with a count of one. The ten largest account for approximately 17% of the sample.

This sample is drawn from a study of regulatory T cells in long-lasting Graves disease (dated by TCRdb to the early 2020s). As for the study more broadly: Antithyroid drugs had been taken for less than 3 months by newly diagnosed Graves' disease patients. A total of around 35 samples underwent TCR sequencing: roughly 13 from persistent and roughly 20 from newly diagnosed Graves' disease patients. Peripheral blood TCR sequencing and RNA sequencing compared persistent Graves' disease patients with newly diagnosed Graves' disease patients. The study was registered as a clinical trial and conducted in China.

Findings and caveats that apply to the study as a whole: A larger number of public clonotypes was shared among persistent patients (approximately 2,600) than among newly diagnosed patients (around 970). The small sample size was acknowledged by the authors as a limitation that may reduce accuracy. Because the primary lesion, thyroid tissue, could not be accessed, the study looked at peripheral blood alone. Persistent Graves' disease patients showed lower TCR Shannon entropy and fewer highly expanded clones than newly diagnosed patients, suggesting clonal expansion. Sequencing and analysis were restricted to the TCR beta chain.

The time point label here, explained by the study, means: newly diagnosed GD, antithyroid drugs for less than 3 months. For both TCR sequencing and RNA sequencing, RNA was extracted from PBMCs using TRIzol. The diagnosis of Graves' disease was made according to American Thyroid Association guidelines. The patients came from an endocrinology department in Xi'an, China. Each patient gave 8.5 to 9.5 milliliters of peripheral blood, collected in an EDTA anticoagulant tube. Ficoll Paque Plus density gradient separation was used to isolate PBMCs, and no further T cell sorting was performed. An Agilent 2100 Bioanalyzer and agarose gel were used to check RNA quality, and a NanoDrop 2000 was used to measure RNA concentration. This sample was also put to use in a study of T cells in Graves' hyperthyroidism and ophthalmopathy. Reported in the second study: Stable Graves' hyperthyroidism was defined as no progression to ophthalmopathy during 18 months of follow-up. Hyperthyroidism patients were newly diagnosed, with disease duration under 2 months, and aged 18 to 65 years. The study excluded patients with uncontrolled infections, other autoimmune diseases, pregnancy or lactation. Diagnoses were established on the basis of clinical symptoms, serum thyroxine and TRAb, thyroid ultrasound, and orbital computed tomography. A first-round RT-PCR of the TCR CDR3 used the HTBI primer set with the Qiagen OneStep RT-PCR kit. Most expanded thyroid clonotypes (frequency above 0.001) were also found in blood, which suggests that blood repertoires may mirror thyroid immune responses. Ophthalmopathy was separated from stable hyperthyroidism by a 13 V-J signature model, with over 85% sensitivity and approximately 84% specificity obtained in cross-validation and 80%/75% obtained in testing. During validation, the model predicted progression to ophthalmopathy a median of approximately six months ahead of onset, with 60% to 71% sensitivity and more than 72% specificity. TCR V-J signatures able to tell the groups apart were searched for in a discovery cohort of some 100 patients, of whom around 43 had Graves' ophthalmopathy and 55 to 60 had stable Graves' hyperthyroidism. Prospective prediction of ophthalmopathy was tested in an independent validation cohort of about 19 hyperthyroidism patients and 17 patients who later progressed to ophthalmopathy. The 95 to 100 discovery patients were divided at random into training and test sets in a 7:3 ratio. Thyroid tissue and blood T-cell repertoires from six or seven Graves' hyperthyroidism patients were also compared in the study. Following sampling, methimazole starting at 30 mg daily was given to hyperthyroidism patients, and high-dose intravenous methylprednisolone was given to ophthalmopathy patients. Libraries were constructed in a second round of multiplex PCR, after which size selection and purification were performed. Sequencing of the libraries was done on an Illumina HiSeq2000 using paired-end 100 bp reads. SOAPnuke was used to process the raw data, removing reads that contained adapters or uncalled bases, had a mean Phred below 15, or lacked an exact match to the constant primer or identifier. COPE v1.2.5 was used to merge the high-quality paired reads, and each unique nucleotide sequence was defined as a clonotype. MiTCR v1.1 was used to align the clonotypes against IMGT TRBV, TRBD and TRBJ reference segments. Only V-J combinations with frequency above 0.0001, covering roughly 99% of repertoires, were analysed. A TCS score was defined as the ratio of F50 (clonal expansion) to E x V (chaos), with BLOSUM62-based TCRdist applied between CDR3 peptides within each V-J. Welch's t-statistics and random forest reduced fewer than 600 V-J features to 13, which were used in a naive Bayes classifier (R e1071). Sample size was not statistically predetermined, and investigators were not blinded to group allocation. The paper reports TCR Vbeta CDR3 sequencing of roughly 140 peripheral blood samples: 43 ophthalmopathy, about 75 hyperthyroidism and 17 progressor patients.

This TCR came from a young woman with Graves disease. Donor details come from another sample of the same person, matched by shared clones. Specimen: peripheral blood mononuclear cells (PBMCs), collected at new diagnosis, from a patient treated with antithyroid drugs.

Here the CDR3 is given as CSASGRTSGIQYF. The DNA is as follows: TGCAGCGCCTCAGGCCGGACTAGCGGGATCCAGTACTTC. The rearrangement combines TRBV29-1 with TRBJ2-5; TRBD2 agrees with 12 junctional bases. CDR1 and CDR2 are read off the germline V gene as SQVTM and ANQGSEA. CDR3 length: 13 amino acids, cysteine to phenylalanine. Only the CDR3 part of the read is kept: 39 bases, read in frame from the first base. Clipping removes 7 bases from V and 10 bases from J, with 10 as the unmatched junction base count.